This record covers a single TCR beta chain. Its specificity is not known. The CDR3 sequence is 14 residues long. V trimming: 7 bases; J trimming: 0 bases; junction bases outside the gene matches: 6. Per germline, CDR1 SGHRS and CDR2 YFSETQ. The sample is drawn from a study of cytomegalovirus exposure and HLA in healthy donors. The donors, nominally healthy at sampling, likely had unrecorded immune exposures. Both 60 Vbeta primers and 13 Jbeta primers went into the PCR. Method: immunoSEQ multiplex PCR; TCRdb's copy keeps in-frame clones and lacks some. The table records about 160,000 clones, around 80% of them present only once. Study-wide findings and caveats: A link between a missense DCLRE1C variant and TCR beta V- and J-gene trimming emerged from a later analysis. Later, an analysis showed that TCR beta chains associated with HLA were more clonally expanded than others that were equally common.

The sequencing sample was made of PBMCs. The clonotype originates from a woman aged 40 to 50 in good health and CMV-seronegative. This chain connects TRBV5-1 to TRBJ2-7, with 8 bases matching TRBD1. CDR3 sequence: CASAPGTGSYEQYF. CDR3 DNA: TGCGCCAGCGCCCCCGGGACAGGCTCCTACGAGCAGTACTTC.